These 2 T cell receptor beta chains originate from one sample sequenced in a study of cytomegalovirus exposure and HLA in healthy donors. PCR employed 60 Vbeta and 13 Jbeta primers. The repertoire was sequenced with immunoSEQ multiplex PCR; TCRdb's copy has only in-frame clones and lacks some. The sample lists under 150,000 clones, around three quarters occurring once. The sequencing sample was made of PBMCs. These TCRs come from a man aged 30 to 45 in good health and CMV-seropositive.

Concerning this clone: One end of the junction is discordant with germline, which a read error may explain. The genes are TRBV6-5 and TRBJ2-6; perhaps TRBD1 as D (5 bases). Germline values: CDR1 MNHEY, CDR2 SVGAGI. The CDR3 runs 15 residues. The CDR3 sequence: CASSSQVSGANGLTF. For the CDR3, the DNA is TGTGCCAGCAGTTCACAGGTCTCTGGGGCCAACGGCCTGACTTTC.

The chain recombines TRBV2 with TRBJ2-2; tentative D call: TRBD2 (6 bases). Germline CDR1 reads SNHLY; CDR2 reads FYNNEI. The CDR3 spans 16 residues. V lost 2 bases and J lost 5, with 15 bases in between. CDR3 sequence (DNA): TGTGCCAGCAGTGAATATCGGACTATAACAACCGGGGAGCTGTTTTTT. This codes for CASSEYRTITTGELFF.